This T cell receptor (beta chain) was identified in a study of blood T cell repertoires in COVID-19. The CDR3 is made up of 20 amino acids. From germline, CDR1 is MRHNA and CDR2 SNTAGT. Germline trimming cut 6 bases from V and 4 bases from J; bases unmatched to any gene: 23. Using immunoSEQ multiplex PCR, the repertoire was profiled, and TCRdb retains in-frame clones only, with some absent. The sample has over 350,000 clones, more than 75% seen once. Participant age was about 18 to 100 years, and participants resided in about two dozen US areas. The material sequenced was PBMCs or T cells enriched from blood (not recorded which). The V call is TRBV6-4, the J call TRBJ1-5; 8 nucleotides align to TRBD1. The TCR was taken from a woman in her twenties or thirties with acute COVID-19. CDR3 DNA: TGTGCCAGCAGAGAAGTGACCCCGGACAGGGAGCGATCTCATAATCAGCCCCAGCATTTT. Residues: CASREVTPDRERSHNQPQHF.